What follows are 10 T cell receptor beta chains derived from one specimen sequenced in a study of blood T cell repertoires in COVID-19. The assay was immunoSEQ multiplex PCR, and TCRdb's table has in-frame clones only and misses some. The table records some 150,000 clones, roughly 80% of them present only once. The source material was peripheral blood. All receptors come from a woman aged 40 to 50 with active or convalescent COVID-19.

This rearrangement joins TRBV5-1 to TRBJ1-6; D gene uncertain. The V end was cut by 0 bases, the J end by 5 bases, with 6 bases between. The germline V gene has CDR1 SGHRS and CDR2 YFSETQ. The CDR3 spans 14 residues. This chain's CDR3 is CASSLVQNNSPLHF. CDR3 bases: TGCGCCAGCAGCTTGGTGCAGAATAATTCACCCCTCCACTTT.

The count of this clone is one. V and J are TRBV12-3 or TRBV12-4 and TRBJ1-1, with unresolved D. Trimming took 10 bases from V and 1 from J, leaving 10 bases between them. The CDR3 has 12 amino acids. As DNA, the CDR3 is TGTGCCACGGTCGGAGCGAACACTGAAGCTTTCTTT. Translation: CATVGANTEAFF.

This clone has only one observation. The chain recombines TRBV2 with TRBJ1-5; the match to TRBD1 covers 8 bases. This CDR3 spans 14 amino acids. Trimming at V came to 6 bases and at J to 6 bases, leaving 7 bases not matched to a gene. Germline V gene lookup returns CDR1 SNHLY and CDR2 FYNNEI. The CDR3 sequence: CASSQTGGGQPQHF. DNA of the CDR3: TGTGCCAGCAGCCAAACAGGGGGTGGTCAGCCCCAGCATTTT.

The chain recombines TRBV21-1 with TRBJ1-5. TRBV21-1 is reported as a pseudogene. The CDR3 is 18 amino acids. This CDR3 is CASSLDGGGQVSNQPQHF. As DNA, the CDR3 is TGTGCCAGCAGCCTGGACGGCGGGGGGCAGGTTAGCAATCAGCCCCAGCATTTT.

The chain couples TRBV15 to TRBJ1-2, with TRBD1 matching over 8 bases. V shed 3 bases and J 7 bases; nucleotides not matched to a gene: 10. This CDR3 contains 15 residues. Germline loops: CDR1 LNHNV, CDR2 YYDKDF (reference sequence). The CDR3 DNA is TGTGCCACCAGCAGCGACAGGGGAATTGCGTTTGGCTACACCTTC. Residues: CATSSDRGIAFGYTF.

The DNA for the CDR3 is TGCGCCAGTTCACAGGGGAATGGGGCCTACGAGCAGTACTTC. It specifies CASSQGNGAYEQYF. The chain employs TRBV5-1 and TRBJ2-7, with 7 nucleotides matching TRBD1. V trimming: 8 bases; J trimming: 2 bases; junction bases outside the gene matches: 10. Looked up from germline, CDR1 is SGHRS and CDR2 is YFSETQ. The CDR3 contains 14 residues.

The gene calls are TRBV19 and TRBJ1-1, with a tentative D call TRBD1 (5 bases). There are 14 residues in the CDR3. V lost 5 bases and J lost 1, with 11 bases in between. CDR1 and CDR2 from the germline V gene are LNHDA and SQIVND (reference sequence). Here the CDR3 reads CASSPGGENTEAFF. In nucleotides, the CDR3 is TGTGCCAGTAGTCCGGGGGGGGAGAACACTGAAGCTTTCTTT.

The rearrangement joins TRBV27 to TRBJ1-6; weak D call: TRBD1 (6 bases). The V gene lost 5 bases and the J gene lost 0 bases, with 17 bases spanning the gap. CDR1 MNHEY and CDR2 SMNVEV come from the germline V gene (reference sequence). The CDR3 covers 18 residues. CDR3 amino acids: CASSGGGTRTSYNSPLHF. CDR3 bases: TGTGCCAGCAGTGGGGGGGGCACCCGAACCTCCTATAATTCACCCCTCCACTTT.

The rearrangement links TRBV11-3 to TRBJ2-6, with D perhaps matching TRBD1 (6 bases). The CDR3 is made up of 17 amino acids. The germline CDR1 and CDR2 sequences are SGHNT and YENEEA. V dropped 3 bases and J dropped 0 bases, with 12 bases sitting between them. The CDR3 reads CASSFRGHGSGANVLTF. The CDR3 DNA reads TGTGCCAGCAGCTTCCGGGGACACGGCTCTGGGGCCAACGTCCTGACTTTC. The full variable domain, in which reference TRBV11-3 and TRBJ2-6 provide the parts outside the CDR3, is EAGVVQSPRYKIIEKKQPVAFWCNPISGHNTLYWYLQNLGQGPELLIRYENEEAVDDSQLPKDRFSAERLKGVDSTLKIQPAELGDSAVYLCASSFRGHGSGANVLTFGAGSRLTVL.

CDR3 DNA: TGTGCCAGCAGCCCCGGACAAATTAGCAATCAGCCCCAGCATTTT. This codes for CASSPGQISNQPQHF. This sequence joins TRBV5-5 and TRBJ1-5, with a possible D match to TRBD1 (5 bases). Germline V gene data show CDR1 as SGHKS and CDR2 as YYEKEE (reference sequence). This CDR3 contains 15 residues. Trimming took 4 bases from V and 0 from J, leaving 11 bases between them.